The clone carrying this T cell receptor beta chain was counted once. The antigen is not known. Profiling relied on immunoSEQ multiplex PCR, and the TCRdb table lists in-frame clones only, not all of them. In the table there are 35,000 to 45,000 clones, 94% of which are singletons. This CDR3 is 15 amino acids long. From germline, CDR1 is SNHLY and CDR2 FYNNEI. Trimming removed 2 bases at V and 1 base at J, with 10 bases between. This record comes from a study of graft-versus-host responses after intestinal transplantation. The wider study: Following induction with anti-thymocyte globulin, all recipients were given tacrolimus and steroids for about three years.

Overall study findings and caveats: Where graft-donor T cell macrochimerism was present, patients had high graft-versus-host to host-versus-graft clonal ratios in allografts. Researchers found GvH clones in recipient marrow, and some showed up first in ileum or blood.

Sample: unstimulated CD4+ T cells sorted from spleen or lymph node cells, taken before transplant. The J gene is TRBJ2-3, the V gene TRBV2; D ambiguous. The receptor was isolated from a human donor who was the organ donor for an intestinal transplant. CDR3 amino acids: CASSEKGWGTDTQYF. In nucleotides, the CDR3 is TGTGCCAGCAGTGAAAAGGGTTGGGGCACAGATACGCAGTATTTT.